Listed below are T cell receptor beta chains from one sample, sequenced in a study of blood T cell repertoires in COVID-19. Using immunoSEQ multiplex PCR, the repertoire was profiled, and TCRdb retains in-frame clones only, with some absent. The profile shows roughly 76,000 clones, around 75% of them singletons. What was sequenced was peripheral blood. The receptor source for this set is an older man with acute or convalescent COVID-19. The CDR3 runs from the conserved cysteine through the conserved F or W. D genes are given only for firm matches. Expanded clones get a size class; other rows say once, few or many, or leave the size out.

clone size,J gene,V gene,D gene,CDR3 protein,CDR3 DNA
.,TRBJ1-3,TRBV18,TRBD1,CASSFDRVNSGNTIYF,TGTGCCAGCTCATTTGACAGGGTGAACTCTGGAAACACCATATATTTT
once,TRBJ2-1,TRBV6-5,TRBD1,CASSTRDRGYNEQFF,TGTGCCAGCAGTACCCGGGACAGGGGGTACAATGAGCAGTTCTTC
.,TRBJ2-7,TRBV6-4,.,CASSDPGRIASDEQYF,TGTGCCAGCAGTGACCCCGGCAGGATCGCGTCCGACGAGCAGTACTTC
.,TRBJ1-1,TRBV28,.,CASSFSEEAFF,TGTGCCAGCAGTTTTAGTGAAGAAGCTTTCTTT
.,TRBJ1-5,TRBV11-3,.,CASSPSHFVGAYNQPQHF,TGTGCCAGCAGCCCCTCCCATTTCGTGGGGGCTTACAATCAGCCCCAGCATTTT
.,TRBJ1-4,TRBV10-3,.,CATQGGNEKLFF,TGTGCCACCCAGGGAGGAAATGAAAAACTGTTTTTT
.,TRBJ2-7,TRBV28,TRBD2,CASSRGGESSYEQYF,TGTGCCAGCAGCCGCGGGGGGGAGAGCTCCTACGAGCAGTACTTC
.,TRBJ2-3,TRBV15,TRBD2,CATSRDLFGGRADTQYF,TGTGCCACCAGCAGAGATCTATTTGGCGGGAGGGCAGATACGCAGTATTTT
.,TRBJ2-7,TRBV19,.,CASSFTGQSYEQYF,TGTGCCAGTAGCTTTACAGGGCAATCCTACGAGCAGTACTTC
.,TRBJ2-3,TRBV6-6,TRBD2,CASSYPGRADDTQYF,TGTGCCAGCAGTTACCCCGGGAGGGCCGACGATACGCAGTATTTT
.,TRBJ2-7,TRBV19,.,CASSIAASSYEQYF,TGTGCCAGTAGTATTGCCGCGAGCTCCTACGAGCAGTACTTC
.,TRBJ1-4,TRBV28,TRBD1,CASSYGTGILANEKLFF,TGTGCCAGCAGTTACGGGACAGGGATCTTGGCTAATGAAAAACTGTTTTTT
.,TRBJ1-2,TRBV6-1,TRBD1,CASSEQQGGMRYTF,TGTGCCAGCAGTGAACAACAGGGGGGGATGCGGTACACCTTC
few,TRBJ1-1,TRBV5-1,TRBD1,CASSLRPTGDNSMNTEAFF,TGCGCCAGCAGCTTGCGTCCGACAGGGGACAACAGCATGAACACTGAAGCTTTCTTT
.,TRBJ1-3,TRBV6-5,.,CASSPTGNSGNTIYF,TGTGCCAGCAGTCCCACAGGGAACTCTGGAAACACCATATATTTT
.,TRBJ1-1,TRBV29-1,.,CSVSRGGSTEAFF,TGCAGCGTTTCCAGGGGTGGGTCCACTGAAGCTTTCTTT
many,TRBJ2-7,TRBV28,.,CASSRPGTPEQYF,TGTGCCAGCAGCCGCCCCGGGACACCGGAGCAGTACTTC